Each of the 27 T cell receptor beta chains below was sequenced from the same sample in a study of blood T cell repertoires in COVID-19 (dated by TCRdb to 2020 to 2021). Library preparation employed the immunoSEQ multiplex PCR assay. TCRdb re-hosts the immuneACCESS table, in-frame sequences only. Its copies lack some clones; in the studies checked, an unresolved V gene accounts for under half of them, and the cause for the rest is not known. This sample is represented by roughly 100,000 clones; 65% to 90% of them were singletons. The top ten constitute 1.7% of the sample. The sequenced sample consisted of peripheral blood. These TCRs come from a man older than 75 with acute or convalescent COVID-19.

CDR3 nucleotide sequence: TGTGCCAGCAGCCTGGACAGGGATGAAAAACTGTTTTTT. Protein: CASSLDRDEKLFF. The chain combines TRBV5-4 with TRBJ1-4; the match to TRBD1 covers 8 bases. The V segment lost 4 bases and the J segment 6 bases; nucleotides outside the gene matches: 2. The CDR3 length is 13 residues. Germline V gene lookup returns CDR1 SGHNT and CDR2 YYREEE (reference sequence).

V usage is TRBV5-1 and J usage is TRBJ1-4; maybe TRBD1 (6 bases). Germline assignment: CDR1 SGHRS and CDR2 YFSETQ. The V end lost 0 bases, the J end lost 4 bases, and 10 bases lay between the germline ends. This CDR3 has 15 amino acids. The CDR3: CASSLVAGDNEKLFF. CDR3 nucleotides: TGCGCCAGCAGCTTGGTGGCAGGGGATAATGAAAAACTGTTTTTT.

This chain joins TRBV6-5 and TRBJ2-2; 7 bases are shared with TRBD1. CDR1 and CDR2 from the germline V gene are MNHEY and SVGAGI. With 6 bases clipped from V and 1 base from J, the junction kept 2 bases outside the gene matches. CDR3 length equals 14 residues. CDR3 sequence reads: CASRTGMNTGELFF. Written as DNA, the CDR3 is TGTGCCAGCAGGACAGGGATGAACACCGGGGAGCTGTTTTTT.

The chain has TRBV24-1 and TRBJ2-5, with 10 bases matching TRBD2. Trimming took 3 bases from V and 5 from J; bases not matched to a gene: 11. The CDR3 runs 17 residues. Per the germline V gene, CDR1 is KGHDR and CDR2 is SFDVKD. CDR3 DNA sequence: TGTGCCACCAGTGATGCGATTCTAGCGGGAGTACGGGAGACCCAGTACTTC. It is translated as CATSDAILAGVRETQYF.

This clone was seen a single time. The V gene is TRBV30, the J gene TRBJ2-2, with TRBD1 identical over 8 bases. V dropped 4 bases and J dropped 7; count of bases not matched to a gene: 5. CDR3 size: 13 residues. The germline gives CDR1 GTSNPN, CDR2 SVGIG (reference sequence). DNA for the CDR3: TGTGCCTGGACAGGGGGCGCGGGCGGGGAGCTGTTTTTT. This sequence encodes CAWTGGAGGELFF.

The chain combines TRBV9 with TRBJ2-1; 10 bases are shared with TRBD1. Germline CDR1 is SGDLS and CDR2 is YYNGEE. The ends lost 4 bases at V and 5 bases at J; junction bases unmatched: 6. The CDR3 covers 15 residues. The CDR3 loop reads CASSSSGQGNNEQFF. The DNA for the CDR3 is TGTGCCAGCAGCTCCTCGGGACAGGGGAACAATGAGCAGTTCTTC.

This clone has just a few counts. The rearrangement joins TRBV9 to TRBJ1-1; TRBD1 matches at 8 bases. This CDR3 is 15 amino acids long. V gave up 0 bases and J gave up 4 bases; unmatched junction bases: 5. Per the germline V gene, CDR1 is SGDLS and CDR2 is YYNGEE. The CDR3 nucleotides are TGTGCCAGCAGCGTAGCTCCAGGGGGCGGCACTGAAGCTTTCTTT. It codes for CASSVAPGGGTEAFF.

The chain employs TRBV28 and TRBJ1-1; D remains unclear. The germline V and J ends were trimmed by 3 bases and 5 bases, with 7 bases remaining between them. The CDR3 consists of 12 residues. Germline CDR1 and CDR2: MDHEN and SYDVKM. The CDR3 nucleotides are TGTGCCAGCAGTTTGAGGCAGACTGAAGCTTTCTTT. It yields the protein CASSLRQTEAFF.

This sequence joins TRBV7-2 and TRBJ1-2; 7 bases align to TRBD1. Looked up from germline, CDR1 is SGHTA and CDR2 is FQGNSA. The CDR3 runs 15 residues. Trimming cost V 5 bases and J 2 bases; bases outside gene matches: 8. The CDR3 region has the DNA TGTGCCAGCAGCCCCTGGGACAGACAAAACTATGGCTACACCTTC. Translating gives CASSPWDRQNYGYTF.

The V gene is TRBV6-2 or TRBV6-3, the J gene TRBJ2-5; 10 bases are shared with TRBD2. From germline, CDR1 is MNHEY and CDR2 SVGEGT. The CDR3 spans 16 residues. V was pared by 4 bases and J by 2 bases, with 7 bases of the junction left unmatched. The CDR3 region is CASSLIAGGRQETQYF. CDR3 bases: TGTGCCAGCAGTTTAATAGCGGGAGGAAGACAAGAGACCCAGTACTTC.

This clone has only one observation. V and J are TRBV18 and TRBJ2-1; D ambiguous. The V gene lost 1 base and the J gene lost 8 bases, with 6 bases spanning the gap. This CDR3 is 12 amino acids long. The germline V gene encodes CDR1 KGHSH and CDR2 LQKENI. CDR3 region: CASSPRGDEQFF. CDR3 DNA: TGTGCCAGCTCACCACGAGGCGATGAGCAGTTCTTC.

This clone was detected only a few times. The chain combines TRBV19 with TRBJ2-7; the D gene is possibly TRBD2 (7 bases). The CDR3 spans 13 residues. Trimming shortened V by 6 bases and J by 2 bases, and 11 bases separated the two germline ends. Germline loops: CDR1 LNHDA, CDR2 SQIVND (reference sequence). CDR3 region: CASSGGPTYEQYF. The CDR3 nucleotides read TGTGCCAGTAGCGGGGGGCCCACCTACGAGCAGTACTTC.

CDR3 sequence: CASSGWRGPNTGELFF. CDR3 in DNA: TGTGCCAGCAGCGGGTGGAGAGGGCCGAACACCGGGGAGCTGTTTTTT. The chain employs TRBV11-2 and TRBJ2-2; perhaps TRBD2 as D (5 bases). The CDR3 is 16 amino acids. V was shortened by 5 bases and J by 0 bases, with 13 bases between the two germline ends. The germline gives CDR1 SGHAT, CDR2 FQNNGV.

This chain joins TRBV5-6 and TRBJ1-2; D gene ambiguous. CDR3 length equals 16 residues. Trimming left V 2 bases short and J 4 bases short, with 18 bases between. In germline, CDR1 is SGHDT, CDR2 YYEEEE. CDR3 in amino acids: CASSFPPGTTPYGYTF. For the CDR3, the DNA is TGTGCCAGCAGCTTCCCGCCGGGAACCACGCCCTATGGCTACACCTTC.

The chain has TRBV6-2 or TRBV6-3 and TRBJ2-7, with D unresolved. In germline, CDR1 is MNHEY, CDR2 SVGEGT. The V and J ends lost 2 bases and 0 bases respectively, with 8 bases between them. CDR3 length: 14 amino acids. The CDR3 here is CASSYGDFSYEQYF. CDR3 nucleotide sequence: TGTGCCAGCAGTTACGGCGACTTCTCCTACGAGCAGTACTTC.

The chain links TRBV5-1 to TRBJ1-1, with D perhaps matching TRBD1 (6 bases). V lost 0 bases to trimming and J lost 11 bases, with 14 bases between them. Germline-derived CDR1 and CDR2 are SGHRS and YFSETQ. The CDR3 contains 13 residues. The CDR3 region has the DNA TGCGCCAGCAGCTTGGGGGATGGACAGAGGGCTTTCTTT. Translated: CASSLGDGQRAFF.

This chain connects TRBV4-3 to TRBJ2-5, with TRBD2 matching 7 bases. CDR3 length: 15 residues. Germline V gene lookup returns CDR1 LGHNA and CDR2 YSLEER. V gave up 1 base and J gave up 4 bases; unmatched junction bases: 6. The CDR3 is CASSQVVGRSETQYF. The CDR3 DNA sequence: TGCGCCAGCAGCCAAGTGGTCGGGAGGTCAGAGACCCAGTACTTC.

The rearrangement uses TRBV4-2 and TRBJ1-2; tentative D call: TRBD1 (5 bases). Germline V gene data show CDR1 as LGHNA and CDR2 as YNFKEQ. V lost 0 bases to trimming and J lost 5 bases, with 10 bases between them. There are 14 residues in the CDR3. CDR3 region: CASSQDRVDYGYTF. The CDR3 DNA reads as TGTGCCAGCAGCCAAGACAGGGTTGATTATGGCTACACCTTC.

This clone was detected once. The chain combines TRBV9 with TRBJ2-7, with D tentatively TRBD2 (5 bases). This CDR3 region has 14 residues. The germline V gene encodes CDR1 SGDLS and CDR2 YYNGEE. Trimming removed 0 bases at V and 3 bases at J, with 10 bases between. The CDR3 DNA is TGTGCCAGCAGCGTAGCCGGGGATGGCTACGAGCAGTACTTC. Protein: CASSVAGDGYEQYF. The full variable domain, with the rest looked up from reference TRBV9 and TRBJ2-7, is DSGVTQTPKHLITATGQRVTLRCSPRSGDLSVYWYQQSLDQGLQFLIQYYNGEERAKGNILERFSAQQFPDLHSELNLSSLELGDSALYFCASSVAGDGYEQYFGPGTRLTVT.

V usage is TRBV19 and J usage is TRBJ2-3; D is unclear. V was trimmed by 5 bases and J by 6 bases, leaving 6 bases between them. The CDR3 sequence is 11 residues long. Germline CDR1 LNHDA, CDR2 SQIVND (reference sequence). As DNA, the CDR3 is TGTGCCAGTAGTGAGTTCGATACGCAGTATTTT. It is translated as CASSEFDTQYF.

The chain recombines TRBV19 with TRBJ1-1; no clear D. The germline V and J ends were trimmed by 3 bases and 0 bases, with 5 bases remaining between them. Germline CDR1 is LNHDA and CDR2 is SQIVND (reference sequence). CDR3 length: 13 residues. The CDR3 DNA sequence: TGTGCCAGTAGTATTTCTCTGAACACTGAAGCTTTCTTT. Protein: CASSISLNTEAFF.

The J gene is TRBJ2-3, the V gene TRBV28; 7 bases are a match to TRBD2. The CDR3 has 15 amino acids. The germline gives CDR1 MDHEN, CDR2 SYDVKM. V was clipped by 4 bases and J by 0 bases; unmatched bases: 4. As DNA, the CDR3 is TGTGCCAGCAGTTCGGGAGGCCTAAGCACAGATACGCAGTATTTT. This gives the protein CASSSGGLSTDTQYF.

CDR3 DNA sequence: TGCAGCGTTGAACCTACAGGGGCCGTCACTGAAGCTTTCTTT. It specifies CSVEPTGAVTEAFF. The V call is TRBV29-1, the J call TRBJ1-1; TRBD1 matches at 7 bases. V was pared by 2 bases and J by 4 bases, with 7 bases of the junction left unmatched. Germline CDR1 SQVTM, CDR2 ANQGSEA. The CDR3 runs to 14 residues. Together with reference TRBV29-1 and TRBJ1-1, the CDR3 gives the full variable domain: SAVISQKPSRDICQRGTSLTIQCQVDSQVTMMFWYRQQPGQSLTLIATANQGSEATYESGFVIDKFPISRPNLTFSTLTVSNMSPEDSSIYLCSVEPTGAVTEAFFGQGTRLTVV.

The chain recombines TRBV5-6 with TRBJ2-6; TRBD2 is a possible D gene (5 bases). The CDR3 is 15 amino acids. Germline values: CDR1 SGHDT, CDR2 YYEEEE. V was shortened by 2 bases and J by 3 bases, with 9 bases between the two germline ends. This chain's CDR3 is CASSFQGLGANVLTF. In DNA form, the CDR3 reads TGTGCCAGCAGCTTCCAAGGACTTGGGGCCAACGTCCTGACTTTC.

V usage is TRBV29-1 and J usage is TRBJ2-2; 12 bases match TRBD1. CDR1 and CDR2 (germline): SQVTM, ANQGSEA. Germline trimming cut 6 bases from V and 6 bases from J; bases unmatched to any gene: 5. The CDR3 has 14 residues. The CDR3 region is CSVGQGAGSGELFF. The CDR3, as DNA: TGCAGCGTGGGACAGGGGGCCGGTTCCGGGGAGCTGTTTTTT.

This chain uses TRBV2 with TRBJ1-6; 11 nucleotides align to TRBD1. V lost 5 bases to trimming and J lost 10 bases; unmatched junction nucleotides: 4. This CDR3 comprises 14 residues. Germline-derived CDR1 and CDR2 are SNHLY and FYNNEI. The CDR3 sequence: CASSRTGGESPLHF. CDR3 nucleotide sequence: TGTGCCAGCAGTAGGACAGGGGGCGAGTCACCCCTCCACTTT.

This chain connects TRBV11-2 to TRBJ2-3, with D unclear. Germline CDR1 is SGHAT and CDR2 is FQNNGV. The V end was cut by 4 bases, the J end by 7 bases, with 9 bases between. The CDR3 runs to 12 residues. The CDR3 bases are TGTGCCAGCAGCTCCAGTTTGTATACGCAGTATTTT. It yields the protein CASSSSLYTQYF.